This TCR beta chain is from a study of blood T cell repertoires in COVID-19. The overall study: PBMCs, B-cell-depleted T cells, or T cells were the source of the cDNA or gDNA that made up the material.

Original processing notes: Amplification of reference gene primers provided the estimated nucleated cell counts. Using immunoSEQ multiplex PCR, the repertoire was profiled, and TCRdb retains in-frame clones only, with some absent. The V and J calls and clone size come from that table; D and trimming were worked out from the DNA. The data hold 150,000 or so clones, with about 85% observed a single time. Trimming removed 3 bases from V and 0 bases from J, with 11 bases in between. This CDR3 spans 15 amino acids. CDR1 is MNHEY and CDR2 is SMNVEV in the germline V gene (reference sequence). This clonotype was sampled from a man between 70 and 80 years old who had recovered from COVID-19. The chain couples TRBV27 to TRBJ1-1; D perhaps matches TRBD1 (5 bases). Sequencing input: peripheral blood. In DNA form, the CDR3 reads TGTGCCAGCAGTTTTGCGACAGTCATGAACACTGAAGCTTTCTTT. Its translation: CASSFATVMNTEAFF.